This T cell receptor beta chain is from a study of human T cells and chemical hapten exposure. Study context: Diphenylcyclopropenone was administered weekly to the scalp of patients throughout the roughly 24-week study.

Time point given: patch test 1, 2 weeks after DPC sensitization. Treatment in this sample: therapeutic diphenylcyclopropenone sensitization with weekly scalp DPC. The CDR3 totals 14 residues. CDR1 and CDR2 (germline): MNHEY, SVGEGT. With 4 bases removed from V and 4 bases from J, the gap between germline ends came to 10 bases. This clonotype came up many times. Library construction involved attaching unique molecular identifiers to individual cDNA molecules, which allowed quantitative, reproducible TCR counting. One entry per CDR3 protein, called by TCRdb with MiXCR from the RACE reads. The sample lists about 340,000 distinct CDR3 sequences; 5.5% to 8% were seen once.

This chain connects TRBV6-2 or TRBV6-3 to TRBJ2-2; TRBD1 might be the D (6 bases). The origin of this receptor is a young woman with alopecia areata. Some clones in this sample may be carry-over from other donors' samples. Specimen: whole blood, collected in connection with sensitization to the hapten diphenylcyclopropenone (DPC). CDR3 nucleotide sequence: TGTGCCAGCAGTTCGCCAGGGGTCACCGGGGAGCTGTTTTTT. Protein: CASSSPGVTGELFF.